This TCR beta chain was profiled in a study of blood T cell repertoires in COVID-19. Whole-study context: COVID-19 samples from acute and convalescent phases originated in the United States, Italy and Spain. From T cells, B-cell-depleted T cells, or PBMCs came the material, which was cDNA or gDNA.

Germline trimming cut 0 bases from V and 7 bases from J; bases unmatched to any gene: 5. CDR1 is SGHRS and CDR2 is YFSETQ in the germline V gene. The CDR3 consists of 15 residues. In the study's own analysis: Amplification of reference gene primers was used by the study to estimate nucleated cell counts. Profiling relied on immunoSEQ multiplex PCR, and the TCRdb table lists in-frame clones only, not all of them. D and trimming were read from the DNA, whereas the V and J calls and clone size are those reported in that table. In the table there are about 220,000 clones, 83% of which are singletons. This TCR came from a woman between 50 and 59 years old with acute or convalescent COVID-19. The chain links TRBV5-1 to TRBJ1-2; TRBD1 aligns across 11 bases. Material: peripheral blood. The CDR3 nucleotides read TGCGCCAGCAGCTTGGCCAGTGGGACAGGGGGTGGCTACACCTTC. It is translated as CASSLASGTGGGYTF.